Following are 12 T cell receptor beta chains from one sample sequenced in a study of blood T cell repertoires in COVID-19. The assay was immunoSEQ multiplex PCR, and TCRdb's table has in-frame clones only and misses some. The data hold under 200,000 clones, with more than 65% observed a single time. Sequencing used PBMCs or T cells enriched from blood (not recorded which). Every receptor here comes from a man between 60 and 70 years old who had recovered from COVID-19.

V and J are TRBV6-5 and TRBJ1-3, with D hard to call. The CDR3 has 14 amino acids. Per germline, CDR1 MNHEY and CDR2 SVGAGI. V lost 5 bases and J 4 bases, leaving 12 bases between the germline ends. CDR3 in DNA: TGTGCCAGCAGTCCCAGCGATTTCGGAAACACCATATATTTT. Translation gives CASSPSDFGNTIYF.

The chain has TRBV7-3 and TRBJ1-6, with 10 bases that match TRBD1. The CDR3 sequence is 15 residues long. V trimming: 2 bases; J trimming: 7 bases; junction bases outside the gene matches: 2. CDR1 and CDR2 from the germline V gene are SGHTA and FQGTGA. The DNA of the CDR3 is TGTGCCAGCAGCTTATGGGGACAGGGGAATTCACCCCTCCACTTT. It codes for CASSLWGQGNSPLHF. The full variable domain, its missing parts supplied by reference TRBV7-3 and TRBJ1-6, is GAGVSQTPSNKVTEKGKYVELRCDPISGHTALYWYRQSLGQGPEFLIYFQGTGAADDSGLPNDRFFAVRPEGSVSTLKIQRTERGDSAVYLCASSLWGQGNSPLHFGNGTRLTVT.

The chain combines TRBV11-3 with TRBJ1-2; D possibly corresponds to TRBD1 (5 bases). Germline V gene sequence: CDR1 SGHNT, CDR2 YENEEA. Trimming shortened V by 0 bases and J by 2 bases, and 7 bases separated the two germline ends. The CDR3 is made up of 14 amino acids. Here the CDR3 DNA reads TGTGCCAGCAGCTTAGAAAAGGGGAACTATGGCTACACCTTC. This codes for CASSLEKGNYGYTF.

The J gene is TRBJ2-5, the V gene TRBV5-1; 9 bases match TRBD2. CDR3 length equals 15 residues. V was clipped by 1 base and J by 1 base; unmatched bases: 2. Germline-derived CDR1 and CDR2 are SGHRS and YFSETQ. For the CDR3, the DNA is TGCGCCAGCAGCTTGTCTAGCGGGGCCCAAGAGACCCAGTACTTC. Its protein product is CASSLSSGAQETQYF. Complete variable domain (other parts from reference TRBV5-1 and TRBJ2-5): KAGVTQTPRYLIKTRGQQVTLSCSPISGHRSVSWYQQTPGQGLQFLFEYFSETQRNKGNFPGRFSGRQFSNSRSEMNVSTLELGDSALYLCASSLSSGAQETQYFGPGTRLLVL.

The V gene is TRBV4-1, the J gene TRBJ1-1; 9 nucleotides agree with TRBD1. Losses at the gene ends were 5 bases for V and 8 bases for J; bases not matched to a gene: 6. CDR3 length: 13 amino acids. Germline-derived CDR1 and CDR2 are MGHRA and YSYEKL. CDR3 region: CASSTGQGKEAFF. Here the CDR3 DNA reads TGCGCCAGCAGCACTGGACAGGGGAAAGAAGCTTTCTTT.

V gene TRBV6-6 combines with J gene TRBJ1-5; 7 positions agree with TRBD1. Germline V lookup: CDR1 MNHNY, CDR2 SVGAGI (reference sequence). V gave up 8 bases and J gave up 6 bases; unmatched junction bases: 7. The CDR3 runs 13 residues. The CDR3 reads CASSDRDAQPQHF. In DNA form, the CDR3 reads TGTGCCAGCTCCGACAGGGACGCTCAGCCCCAGCATTTT.

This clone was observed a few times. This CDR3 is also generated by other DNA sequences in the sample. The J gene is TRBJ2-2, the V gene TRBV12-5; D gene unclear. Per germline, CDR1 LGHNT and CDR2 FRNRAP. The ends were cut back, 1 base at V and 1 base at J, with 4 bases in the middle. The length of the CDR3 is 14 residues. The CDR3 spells CASGLGGNTGELFF. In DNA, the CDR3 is TGTGCTAGTGGTTTGGGCGGGAACACCGGGGAGCTGTTTTTT. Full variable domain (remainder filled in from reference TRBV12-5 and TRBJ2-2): DARVTQTPRHKVTEMGQEVTMRCQPILGHNTVFWYRQTMMQGLELLAYFRNRAPLDDSGMPKDRFSAEMPDATLATLKIQPSEPRDSAVYFCASGLGGNTGELFFGEGSRLTVL.

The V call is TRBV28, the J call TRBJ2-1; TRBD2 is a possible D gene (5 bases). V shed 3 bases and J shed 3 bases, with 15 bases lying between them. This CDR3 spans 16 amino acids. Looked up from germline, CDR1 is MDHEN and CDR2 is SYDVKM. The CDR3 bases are TGTGCCAGCAGTTTCCGGGTCACGACTAACTACAATGAGCAGTTCTTC. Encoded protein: CASSFRVTTNYNEQFF.

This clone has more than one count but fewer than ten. The CDR3 loop is CASSLADRAYGYTF. The CDR3 DNA reads as TGCGCCAGCAGCTTGGCGGACAGGGCCTATGGCTACACCTTC. The chain employs TRBV5-1 and TRBJ1-2; 8 bases line up with TRBD1. CDR1 and CDR2 from the germline V gene are SGHRS and YFSETQ. V was pared by 0 bases and J by 4 bases, with 2 bases of the junction left unmatched. CDR3 length: 14 amino acids.

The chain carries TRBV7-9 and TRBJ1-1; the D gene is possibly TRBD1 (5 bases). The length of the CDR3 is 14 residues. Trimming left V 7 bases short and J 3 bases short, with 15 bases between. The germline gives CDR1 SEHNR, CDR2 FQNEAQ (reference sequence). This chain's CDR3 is CASNPSGGDTEAFF. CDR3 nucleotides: TGTGCCAGCAACCCCTCGGGGGGAGACACTGAAGCTTTCTTT.

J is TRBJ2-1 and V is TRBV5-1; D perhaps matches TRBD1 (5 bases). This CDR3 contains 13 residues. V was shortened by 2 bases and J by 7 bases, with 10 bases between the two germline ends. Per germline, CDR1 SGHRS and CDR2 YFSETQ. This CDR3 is CASSLDQGNEQFF. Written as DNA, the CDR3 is TGCGCCAGCAGCTTAGACCAGGGTAATGAGCAGTTCTTC.

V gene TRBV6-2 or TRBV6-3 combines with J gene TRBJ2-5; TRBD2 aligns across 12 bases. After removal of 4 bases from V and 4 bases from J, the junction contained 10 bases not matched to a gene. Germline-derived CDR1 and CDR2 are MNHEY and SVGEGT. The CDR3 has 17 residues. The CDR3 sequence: CASSSRTSGKGGETQYF. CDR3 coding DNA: TGTGCCAGCAGTTCACGGACTAGCGGGAAGGGTGGAGAGACCCAGTACTTC.